The subject of this entry is one TCR beta chain. Its antigen is as yet unknown. The source of the sample is a study of shared clonotypes between healthy human individuals. Study conclusions and caveats: It was observed that around 5% of naive CD4 clonotypes were shared across a handful of donors. Apart from blood, nothing was sampled; tissue repertoires likely differ.

Germline assignment: CDR1 SGHAT and CDR2 FQNNGV. Trimming at V came to 5 bases and at J to 6 bases, leaving 8 bases not matched to a gene. This CDR3 has 15 amino acids. Libraries were prepared by immunoSEQ multiplex PCR; TCRdb keeps only in-frame clonotypes and omits some of them. The sample includes millions of clones, 90% to 95% of them seen just once. The study separated CD4+ cells into CD45RA+ naive and CD45RA-negative memory subsets. The TCR originated in a man in his late teens or twenties in good health. V usage is TRBV11-2 and J usage is TRBJ1-5; 9 bases are a match to TRBD1. Source material: naive CD4+ T cells sorted from blood. Subset in this sample: CD45RA+ positively selected. The CDR3 DNA follows: TGTGCCAGCAGCAAAGGGACAGGGAGGTCTCAGCCCCAGCATTTT. Translation: CASSKGTGRSQPQHF.